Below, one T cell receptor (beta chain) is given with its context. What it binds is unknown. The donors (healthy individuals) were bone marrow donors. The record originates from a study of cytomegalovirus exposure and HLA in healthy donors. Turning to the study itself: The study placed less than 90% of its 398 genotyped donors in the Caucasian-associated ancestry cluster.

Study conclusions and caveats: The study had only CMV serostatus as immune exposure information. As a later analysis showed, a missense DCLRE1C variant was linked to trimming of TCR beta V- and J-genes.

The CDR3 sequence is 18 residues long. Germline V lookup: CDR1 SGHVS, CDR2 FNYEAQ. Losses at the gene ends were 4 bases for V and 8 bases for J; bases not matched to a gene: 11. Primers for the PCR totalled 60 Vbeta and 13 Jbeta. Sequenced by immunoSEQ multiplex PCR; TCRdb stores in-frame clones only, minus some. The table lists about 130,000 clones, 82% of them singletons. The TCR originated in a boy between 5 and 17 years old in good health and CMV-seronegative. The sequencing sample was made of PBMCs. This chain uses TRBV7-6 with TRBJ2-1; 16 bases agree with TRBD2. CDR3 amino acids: CASSSSGTSGGVWDEQFF. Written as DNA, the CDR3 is TGTGCCAGCAGCTCATCCGGGACTAGCGGGGGGGTTTGGGATGAGCAGTTCTTC.